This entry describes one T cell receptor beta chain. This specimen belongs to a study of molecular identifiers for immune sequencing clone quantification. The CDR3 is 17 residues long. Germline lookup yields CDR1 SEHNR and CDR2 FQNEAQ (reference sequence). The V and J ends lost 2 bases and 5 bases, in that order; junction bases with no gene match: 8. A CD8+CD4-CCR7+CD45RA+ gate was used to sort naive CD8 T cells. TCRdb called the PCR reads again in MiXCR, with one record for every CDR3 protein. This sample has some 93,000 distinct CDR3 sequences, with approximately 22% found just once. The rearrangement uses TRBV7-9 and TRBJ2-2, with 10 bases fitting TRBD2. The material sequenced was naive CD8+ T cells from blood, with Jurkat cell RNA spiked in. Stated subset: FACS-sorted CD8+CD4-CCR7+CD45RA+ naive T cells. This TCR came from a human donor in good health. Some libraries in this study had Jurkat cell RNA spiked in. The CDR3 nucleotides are TGTGCCAGCAGCTTACCCGGACTAGCGGAGGTTACCGGGGAGCTGTTTTTT. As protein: CASSLPGLAEVTGELFF.